This entry is about one TCR beta chain. The V gene's germline CDR1 is SGHRS and CDR2 YFSETQ. J gave up 6 bases and V 4 bases, and 6 bases lay outside the gene matches. The CDR3 consists of 15 residues. The data stem from a study of blood T cell repertoires in COVID-19. Background on the study: Acute and convalescent COVID-19 samples came from the United States, Italy and Spain. T cells, B-cell-depleted T cells, or PBMCs provided the cDNA or gDNA that served as material.

The assay was immunoSEQ multiplex PCR, and TCRdb's table has in-frame clones only and misses some. The table includes about 78,000 clones, 90% detected once. The sequence came from a woman aged 50 to 60 in a cohort sampled during active COVID-19. This rearrangement joins TRBV5-1 to TRBJ2-1; 11 bases map to TRBD2. Sample: peripheral blood. As DNA, the CDR3 is TGCGCCAGCAGCCAAACTAGCGGGAGAGTCAATGAGCAGTTCTTC. Translation gives CASSQTSGRVNEQFF. Complete variable domain (other parts from reference TRBV5-1 and TRBJ2-1): KAGVTQTPRYLIKTRGQQVTLSCSPISGHRSVSWYQQTPGQGLQFLFEYFSETQRNKGNFPGRFSGRQFSNSRSEMNVSTLELGDSALYLCASSQTSGRVNEQFFGPGTRLTVL.